This TCR beta chain was recovered during a study of blood T cells in healthy people across ages. For the second PCR, which ran for about 6 to 11 cycles, a sample-barcoded 5' primer and a J-beta primer mix were used. TCRdb reprocessed the 5' RACE reads via MiXCR and lists one record per CDR3 protein. The sample holds fewer than 800,000 distinct CDR3 sequences, about 52% seen once. This clonotype was recorded at least ten times. The sequenced material came from blood. The sequence was obtained from a woman aged 55-70 years in good health.

The CDR3 DNA sequence: TGTGCCATCAGTGGTCTTTCTGGCTCCTACGAGCAGTACTTC. Amino acid sequence: CAISGLSGSYEQYF. The chain has TRBV10-3 and TRBJ2-7; unclear D gene. Germline loops: CDR1 ENHRY, CDR2 SYGVKD. The CDR3 totals 14 residues. V gave up 4 bases and J gave up 0 bases, with 10 bases separating them.